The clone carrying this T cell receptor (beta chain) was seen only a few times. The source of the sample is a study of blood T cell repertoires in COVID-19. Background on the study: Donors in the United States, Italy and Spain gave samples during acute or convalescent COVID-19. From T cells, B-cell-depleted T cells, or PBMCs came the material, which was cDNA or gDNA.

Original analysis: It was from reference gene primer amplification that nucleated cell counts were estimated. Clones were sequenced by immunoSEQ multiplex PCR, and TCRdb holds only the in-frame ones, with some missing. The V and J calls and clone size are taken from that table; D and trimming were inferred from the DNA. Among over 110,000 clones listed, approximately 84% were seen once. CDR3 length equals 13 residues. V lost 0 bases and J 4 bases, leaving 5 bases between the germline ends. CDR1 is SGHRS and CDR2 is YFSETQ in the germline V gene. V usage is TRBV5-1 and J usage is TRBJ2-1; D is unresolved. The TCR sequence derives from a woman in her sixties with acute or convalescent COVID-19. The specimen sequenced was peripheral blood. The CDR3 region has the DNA TGCGCCAGCAGCTTGGTCTCGTACAATGAGCAGTTCTTC. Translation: CASSLVSYNEQFF.